This T cell receptor beta chain was profiled in a study of T-cell reconstitution after alpha-beta-depleted transplantation in children. Unique molecular identifiers featured in how the TCRbeta library was prepared. TCRdb reprocessed the PCR reads with MiXCR, giving one entry per CDR3 protein. The data hold some 390,000 distinct CDR3 sequences, with approximately 20% observed a single time. This clonotype has a handful of counts. This CDR3 has 17 residues. Losses at the gene ends were 7 bases for V and 3 bases for J; bases not matched to a gene: 18. Per germline, CDR1 MNHNS and CDR2 SASEGT. The rearrangement links TRBV6-1 to TRBJ2-7; TRBD2 matches 7 bases. This specimen was PBMCs from the stem cell graft donor, taken from the stem cell graft. The clonotype was recovered from a human donor who donated a stem cell graft to a child with acute myeloid leukemia. The CDR3 sequence is CASTPALIPGGFYEQYF. The CDR3 nucleotides read TGTGCCAGCACCCCGGCCTTAATTCCGGGGGGTTTCTACGAGCAGTACTTC.